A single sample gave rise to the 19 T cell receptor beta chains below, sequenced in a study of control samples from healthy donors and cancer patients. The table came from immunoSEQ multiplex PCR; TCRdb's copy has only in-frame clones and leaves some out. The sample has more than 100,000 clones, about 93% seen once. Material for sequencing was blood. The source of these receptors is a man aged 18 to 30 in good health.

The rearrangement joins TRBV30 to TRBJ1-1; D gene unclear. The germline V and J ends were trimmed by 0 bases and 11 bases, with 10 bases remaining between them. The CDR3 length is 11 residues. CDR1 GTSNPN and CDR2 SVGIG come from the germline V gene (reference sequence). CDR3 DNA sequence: TGTGCCTGGAGTGTCCGGGGTTGGGCTTTCTTT. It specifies CAWSVRGWAFF.

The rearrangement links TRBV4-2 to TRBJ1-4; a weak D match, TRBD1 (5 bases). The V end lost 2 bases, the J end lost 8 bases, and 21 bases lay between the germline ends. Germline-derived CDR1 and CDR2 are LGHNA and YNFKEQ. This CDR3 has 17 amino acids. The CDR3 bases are TGTGCCAGCAGCCAACCGTTTCAGGGACCCTATAACGAAAAACTGTTTTTT. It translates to CASSQPFQGPYNEKLFF.

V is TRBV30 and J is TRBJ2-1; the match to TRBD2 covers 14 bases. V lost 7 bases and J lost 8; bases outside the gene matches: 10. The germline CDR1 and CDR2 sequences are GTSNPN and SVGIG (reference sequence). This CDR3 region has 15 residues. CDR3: CASSGTSGSSYEQFF. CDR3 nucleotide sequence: TGTGCCTCGTCCGGGACTAGCGGGAGTAGCTATGAGCAGTTCTTC.

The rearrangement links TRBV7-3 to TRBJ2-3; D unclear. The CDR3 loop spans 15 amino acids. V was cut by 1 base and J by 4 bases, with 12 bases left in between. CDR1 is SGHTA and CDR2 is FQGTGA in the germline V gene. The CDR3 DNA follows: TGTGCCAGCAGCTTAAACATAGTCGGTGCAGATACGCAGTATTTT. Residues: CASSLNIVGADTQYF.

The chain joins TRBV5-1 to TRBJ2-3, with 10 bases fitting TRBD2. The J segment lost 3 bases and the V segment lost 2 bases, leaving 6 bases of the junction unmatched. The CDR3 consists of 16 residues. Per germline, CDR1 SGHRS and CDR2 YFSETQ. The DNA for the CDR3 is TGCGCCAGCAGCTTCAGCGGGGGGGCTGGGACAGATACGCAGTATTTT. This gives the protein CASSFSGGAGTDTQYF.

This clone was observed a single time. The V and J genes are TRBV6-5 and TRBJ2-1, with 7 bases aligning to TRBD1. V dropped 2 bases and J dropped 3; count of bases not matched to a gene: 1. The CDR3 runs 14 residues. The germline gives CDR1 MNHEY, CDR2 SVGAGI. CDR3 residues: CASSYTGDYNEQFF. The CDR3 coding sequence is TGTGCCAGCAGTTACACAGGGGACTACAATGAGCAGTTCTTC.

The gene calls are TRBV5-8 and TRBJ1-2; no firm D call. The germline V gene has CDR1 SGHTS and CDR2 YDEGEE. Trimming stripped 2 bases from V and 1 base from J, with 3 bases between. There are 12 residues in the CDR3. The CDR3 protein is CASSFSNYGYTF. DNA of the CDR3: TGTGCCAGCAGCTTTAGTAACTATGGCTACACCTTC.

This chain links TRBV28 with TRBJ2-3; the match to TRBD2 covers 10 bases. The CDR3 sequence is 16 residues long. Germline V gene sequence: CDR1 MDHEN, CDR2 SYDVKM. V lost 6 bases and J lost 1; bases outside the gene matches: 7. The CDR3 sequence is CASSWTSGWGTDTQYF. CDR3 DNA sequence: TGTGCCAGCAGCTGGACTAGCGGTTGGGGCACAGATACGCAGTATTTT.

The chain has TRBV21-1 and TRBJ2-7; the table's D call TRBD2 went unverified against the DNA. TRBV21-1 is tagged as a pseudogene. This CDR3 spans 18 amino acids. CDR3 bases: TGTGCCAGCAGCAAATGTCGGGCGGGAGGGCCCTCTTTTTACGAGCAGTACGTC. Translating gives CASSKCRAGGPSFYEQYV.

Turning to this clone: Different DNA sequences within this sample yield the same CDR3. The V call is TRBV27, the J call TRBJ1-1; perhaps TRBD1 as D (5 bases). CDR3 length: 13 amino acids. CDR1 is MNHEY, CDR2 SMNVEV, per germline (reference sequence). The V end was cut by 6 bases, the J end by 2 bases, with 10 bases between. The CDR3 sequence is CASSLTVNTEAFF. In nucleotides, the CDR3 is TGTGCCAGCAGCCTGACAGTAAACACTGAAGCTTTCTTT.

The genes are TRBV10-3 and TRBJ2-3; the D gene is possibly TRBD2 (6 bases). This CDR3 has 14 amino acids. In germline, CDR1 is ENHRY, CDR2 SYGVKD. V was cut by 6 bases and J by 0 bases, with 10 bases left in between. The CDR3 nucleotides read TGTGCCATCAGGGAGGGACCCAGCACAGATACGCAGTATTTT. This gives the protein CAIREGPSTDTQYF.

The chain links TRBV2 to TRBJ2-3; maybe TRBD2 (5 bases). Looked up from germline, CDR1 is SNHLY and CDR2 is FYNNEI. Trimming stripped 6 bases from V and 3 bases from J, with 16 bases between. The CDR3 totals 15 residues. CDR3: CASREKTSGTDTQYF. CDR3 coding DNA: TGTGCCAGCAGAGAAAAGACCTCGGGGACAGATACGCAGTATTTT.

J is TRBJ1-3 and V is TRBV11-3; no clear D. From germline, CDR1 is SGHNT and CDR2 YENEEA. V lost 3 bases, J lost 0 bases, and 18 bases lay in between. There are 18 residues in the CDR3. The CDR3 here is CASSFGSTPLDSGNTIYF. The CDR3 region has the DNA TGTGCCAGCAGCTTCGGGTCGACACCTCTTGACTCTGGAAACACCATATATTTT.

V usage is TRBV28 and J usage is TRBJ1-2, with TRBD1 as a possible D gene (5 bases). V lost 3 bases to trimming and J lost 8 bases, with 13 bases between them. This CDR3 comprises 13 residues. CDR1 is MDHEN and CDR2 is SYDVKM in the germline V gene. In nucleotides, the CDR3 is TGTGCCAGCAGTTTGCGGGGGAAGAGGGGCTACACCTTC. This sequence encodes CASSLRGKRGYTF.

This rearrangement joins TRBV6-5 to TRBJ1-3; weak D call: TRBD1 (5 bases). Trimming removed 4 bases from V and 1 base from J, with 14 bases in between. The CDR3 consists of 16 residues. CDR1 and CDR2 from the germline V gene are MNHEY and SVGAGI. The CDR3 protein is CASSWGVTASGNTIYF. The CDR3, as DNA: TGTGCCAGCAGTTGGGGCGTGACAGCTTCTGGAAACACCATATATTTT.

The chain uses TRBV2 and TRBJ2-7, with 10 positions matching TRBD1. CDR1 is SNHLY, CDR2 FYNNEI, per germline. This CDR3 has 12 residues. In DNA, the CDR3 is TGTGGGGACGGACAGGGGGGTAGCGAGCAGTACTTC. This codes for CGDGQGGSEQYF.

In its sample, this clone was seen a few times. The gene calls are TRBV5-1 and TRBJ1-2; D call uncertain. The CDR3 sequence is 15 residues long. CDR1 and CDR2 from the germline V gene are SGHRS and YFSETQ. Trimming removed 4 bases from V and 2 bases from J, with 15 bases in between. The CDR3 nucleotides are TGCGCCAGCAGCCTCGACCCCGCCGGGAACTATGGCTACACCTTC. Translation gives CASSLDPAGNYGYTF.

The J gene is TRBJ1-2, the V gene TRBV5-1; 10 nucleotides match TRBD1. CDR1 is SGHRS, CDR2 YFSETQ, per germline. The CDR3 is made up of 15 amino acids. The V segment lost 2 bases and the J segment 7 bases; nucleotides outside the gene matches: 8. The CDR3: CASSLGDRGVGGYTF. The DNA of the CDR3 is TGCGCCAGCAGCTTAGGGGACAGGGGAGTCGGTGGCTACACCTTC.

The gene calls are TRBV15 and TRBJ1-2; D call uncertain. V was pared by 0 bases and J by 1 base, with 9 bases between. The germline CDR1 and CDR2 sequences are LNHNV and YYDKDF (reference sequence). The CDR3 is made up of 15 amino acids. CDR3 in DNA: TGTGCCACCAGCAGAGAAAACATCGGTAACTATGGCTACACCTTC. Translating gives CATSRENIGNYGYTF.